These T cell receptor beta chains were read from a single sample in a study of T-cell memory formation after mild COVID-19. TCRdb reanalysed the 5' RACE reads using MiXCR and keeps one entry per CDR3 protein. Among more than 250,000 distinct CDR3 sequences, 18% were seen once, and the ten largest hold under 25%. The sample was PBMCs or a T cell subset sorted from them (not recorded which). The source of these receptors is a man aged 18 to 30 who had mild COVID-19 (a few samples of this study predate the infection). Cell type and time point are not known. CDR3s include the opening cysteine and the closing phenylalanine or tryptophan. Each record gives: CDR3 protein, CDR3 DNA, clone size, J gene, V gene, D gene. D genes are given only for firm matches. Size tells how often a clone was seen (once, few, many) or the class of an expanded clone, and some rows leave it out.

CDR3 protein: CSARDELWGIGTEAFF
CDR3 DNA: TGCAGTGCTAGAGATGAACTCTGGGGGATTGGCACTGAAGCTTTCTTT
clone size: few
J gene: TRBJ1-1
V gene: TRBV20-1
D gene: .

CDR3 protein: CASSYHPPGEDWGTEAFF
CDR3 DNA: TGTGCCAGCAGTTACCACCCCCCGGGCGAGGATTGGGGCACTGAAGCTTTCTTT
clone size: few
J gene: TRBJ1-1
V gene: TRBV6-5
D gene: .

CDR3 protein: CASSPERGAWDEQFF
CDR3 DNA: TGTGCCAGCAGCCCCGAGAGGGGGGCCTGGGATGAGCAGTTCTTC
clone size: .
J gene: TRBJ2-1
V gene: TRBV12-3/TRBV12-4
D gene: .

CDR3 protein: CASEGAEGYTF
CDR3 DNA: TGTGCCAGCGAGGGGGCTGAGGGCTACACCTTC
clone size: .
J gene: TRBJ1-2
V gene: TRBV12-3/TRBV12-4
D gene: TRBD1

CDR3 protein: CASSPQGPNYGYTF
CDR3 DNA: TGCGCCAGCAGCCCACAGGGACCCAACTATGGCTACACCTTC
clone size: many
J gene: TRBJ1-2
V gene: TRBV5-1
D gene: .

CDR3 protein: CASSPAGREILDGYTF
CDR3 DNA: TGCGCCAGCAGCCCAGCGGGCAGGGAGATTTTAGATGGCTACACCTTC
clone size: .
J gene: TRBJ1-2
V gene: TRBV5-1
D gene: .

CDR3 protein: CASSRVGFQETQYF
CDR3 DNA: TGTGCCAGCAGCCGGGTCGGGTTCCAAGAGACCCAGTACTTC
clone size: .
J gene: TRBJ2-5
V gene: TRBV27
D gene: .

CDR3 protein: CASSQGGTPNYGYTF
CDR3 DNA: TGTGCCAGCAGCCAAGGGGGGACGCCCAACTATGGCTACACCTTC
clone size: .
J gene: TRBJ1-2
V gene: TRBV7-9
D gene: .

CDR3 protein: CASDRGQNTGELFF
CDR3 DNA: TGCGCCAGCGACCGGGGACAGAACACCGGGGAGCTGTTTTTT
clone size: few
J gene: TRBJ2-2
V gene: TRBV5-1
D gene: .

CDR3 protein: CASSYLGSEGDTGELFF
CDR3 DNA: TGTGCCAGCAGTTACCTCGGGTCGGAGGGGGACACCGGGGAGCTGTTTTTT
clone size: .
J gene: TRBJ2-2
V gene: TRBV6-5
D gene: .

CDR3 protein: CASSPRDTYQPQHF
CDR3 DNA: TGTGCCAGCAGTCCCCGGGACACCTATCAGCCCCAGCATTTT
clone size: few
J gene: TRBJ1-5
V gene: TRBV28
D gene: .

CDR3 protein: CATSGGEGGPPERAFF
CDR3 DNA: TGTGCCACCAGTGGAGGGGAAGGGGGCCCTCCCGAAAGGGCTTTCTTT
clone size: .
J gene: TRBJ1-1
V gene: TRBV24-1
D gene: TRBD1

CDR3 protein: CASSFGEVAGRTDTQYF
CDR3 DNA: TGTGCCAGCAGTTTCGGAGAGGTGGCAGGGCGGACAGATACGCAGTATTTT
clone size: few
J gene: TRBJ2-3
V gene: TRBV12-3/TRBV12-4
D gene: .

CDR3 protein: CASSLQGGVSPLHF
CDR3 DNA: TGTGCCAGCAGCCTACAGGGAGGGGTCTCACCCCTCCACTTT
clone size: .
J gene: TRBJ1-6
V gene: TRBV11-2
D gene: .